Listed here are 14 T cell receptor beta chains from one sample, sequenced in a study of cytomegalovirus exposure and HLA in healthy donors. In the PCR, 60 Vbeta and 13 Jbeta primers were used. Method: immunoSEQ multiplex PCR; TCRdb's copy keeps in-frame clones and lacks some. The sample gives 150,000 to 200,000 clones, about three quarters of which show up once; around 0.99% is in the top ten. The sample comprised PBMCs. The receptors originated from a woman aged 40 to 55 in good health and CMV-seronegative.

This clone was seen many times. The V gene is TRBV5-4, the J gene TRBJ1-5, with TRBD1 matching over 10 bases. The germline V gene has CDR1 SGHNT and CDR2 YYREEE (reference sequence). The CDR3 runs 15 residues. Germline trimming cut 7 bases from V and 3 bases from J; bases unmatched to any gene: 7. The CDR3 is CASSPGQGPNQPQHF. The DNA for the CDR3 is TGTGCCAGCTCGCCGGGACAGGGGCCCAATCAGCCCCAGCATTTT.

The rearrangement joins TRBV5-1 to TRBJ2-7, with 7 bases that match TRBD2. V gave up 1 base and J gave up 6 bases; unmatched junction bases: 4. This CDR3 region has 13 residues. Germline assignment: CDR1 SGHRS and CDR2 YFSETQ. CDR3 nucleotides: TGCGCCAGCAGCTTGACGACGGGGGGCGAGCAGTACTTC. Its protein product is CASSLTTGGEQYF.

The chain couples TRBV5-1 to TRBJ2-6; D gene ambiguous. Germline V gene sequence: CDR1 SGHRS, CDR2 YFSETQ. The V and J ends lost 4 bases and 0 bases respectively, with 5 bases between them. This CDR3 comprises 14 residues. CDR3 region: CASSLSSGANVLTF. For the CDR3, the DNA is TGCGCCAGCAGCCTCAGCTCTGGGGCCAACGTCCTGACTTTC. Full variable domain (missing parts from reference TRBV5-1 and TRBJ2-6): KAGVTQTPRYLIKTRGQQVTLSCSPISGHRSVSWYQQTPGQGLQFLFEYFSETQRNKGNFPGRFSGRQFSNSRSEMNVSTLELGDSALYLCASSLSSGANVLTFGAGSRLTVL.

For this clone: Other nucleotide sequences in the sample specify the same CDR3. The CDR3 nucleotides are TGTGCCAGCAGCCCGCACAGGGCCACTGAAGCTTTCTTT. It translates to CASSPHRATEAFF. This rearrangement joins TRBV14 to TRBJ1-1; tentative D call: TRBD1 (6 bases). The germline V gene encodes CDR1 SGHDN and CDR2 FVKESK. V gave up 4 bases and J gave up 4 bases, with 10 bases separating them. The CDR3 loop spans 13 amino acids.

This chain's CDR3 is CASNFRLQGVTEAFF. In nucleotides, the CDR3 is TGTGCCAGCAACTTTCGGTTACAGGGGGTCACTGAAGCTTTCTTT. V gene TRBV27 combines with J gene TRBJ1-1, with 8 bases that match TRBD1. Trimming removed 7 bases from V and 4 bases from J; junction bases left unmatched: 11. Germline lookup yields CDR1 MNHEY and CDR2 SMNVEV (reference sequence). The CDR3 runs to 15 residues.

The rearrangement uses TRBV4-2 and TRBJ2-2, with D tentatively TRBD2 (7 bases). The germline gives CDR1 LGHNA, CDR2 YNFKEQ. This CDR3 contains 17 residues. V gave up 0 bases and J gave up 4 bases, with 15 bases separating them. The CDR3 DNA reads as TGTGCCAGCAGCCAAGATAGGGGGGAGGGGGGCACCGGGGAGCTGTTTTTT. Its translation is CASSQDRGEGGTGELFF.

The rearrangement uses TRBV30 and TRBJ1-5, with D unclear. Germline CDR1 reads GTSNPN; CDR2 reads SVGIG (reference sequence). The CDR3 length is 14 residues. V lost 0 bases, J lost 6 bases, and 12 bases lay in between. The CDR3 DNA is TGTGCCTGGAGTGTAGAGAGGGCGGGTCAGCCCCAGCATTTT. This translates into CAWSVERAGQPQHF.

This chain links TRBV28 with TRBJ2-3; TRBD1 matches 10 bases. The J segment lost 1 base and the V segment lost 3 bases, leaving 4 bases of the junction unmatched. The CDR3 runs 16 residues. CDR1 is MDHEN, CDR2 SYDVKM, per germline. The CDR3 DNA sequence: TGTGCCAGCAGTTTCGACAGGGGGCCTCGCACAGATACGCAGTATTTT. Its translation: CASSFDRGPRTDTQYF.

This clone was seen just once. The gene calls are TRBV6-6 and TRBJ1-5; 8 bases line up with TRBD1. Germline V gene data show CDR1 as MNHNY and CDR2 as SVGAGI (reference sequence). This CDR3 has 16 residues. V gave up 5 bases and J gave up 0 bases; unmatched junction bases: 6. CDR3 sequence: CASSLRGPNSNQPQHF. In nucleotides, the CDR3 is TGTGCCAGCAGTCTCAGGGGGCCCAATAGCAATCAGCCCCAGCATTTT.

This sequence joins TRBV5-1 and TRBJ1-1, with 7 bases identical to TRBD1. The CDR3 contains 15 residues. Germline V CDR1 and CDR2: SGHRS, YFSETQ. The V segment lost 8 bases and the J segment 0 bases; nucleotides outside the gene matches: 10. For the CDR3, the DNA is TGCGCCAGTATCCGGGACAGTAACTTGAACACTGAAGCTTTCTTT. Translating gives CASIRDSNLNTEAFF.

This chain connects TRBV7-9 to TRBJ2-3; 7 nucleotides agree with TRBD1. With 1 base clipped from V and 5 bases from J, the junction kept 6 bases outside the gene matches. The CDR3 contains 15 residues. CDR1 SEHNR and CDR2 FQNEAQ come from the germline V gene (reference sequence). As DNA, the CDR3 is TGTGCCAGCAGCTTAGGAGACAGGGCGGAAGATACGCAGTATTTT. Protein sequence: CASSLGDRAEDTQYF.

DNA for the CDR3: TGTGCCAGCAGCCCCTCGCGAAGAGGGAACACTGAAGCTTTCTTT. Its translation: CASSPSRRGNTEAFF. The chain combines TRBV6-5 with TRBJ1-1, with D hard to call. The ends were cut back, 6 bases at V and 1 base at J, with 15 bases in the middle. Germline V lookup: CDR1 MNHEY, CDR2 SVGAGI. The CDR3 sequence is 15 residues long.

V usage is TRBV9 and J usage is TRBJ1-4; D uncertain. Deletions cut 0 bases from V and 12 bases from J, with 12 bases between. From germline, CDR1 is SGDLS and CDR2 YYNGEE. The CDR3 extends over 13 amino acids. The CDR3: CASSVDLGEELFF. The CDR3 DNA sequence: TGTGCCAGCAGCGTAGATCTCGGCGAGGAACTGTTTTTT.

This chain joins TRBV7-3 and TRBJ2-1; a possible D gene is TRBD1 (5 bases). The V gene's germline CDR1 is SGHTA and CDR2 FQGTGA. The V gene lost 5 bases and the J gene lost 5 bases, with 16 bases spanning the gap. The CDR3 spans 15 residues. The DNA of the CDR3 is TGTGCCAGCAGCCCCGACAGAGGTGGCCACAATGAGCAGTTCTTC. Translating gives CASSPDRGGHNEQFF.